The rows below give T cell receptor beta chains drawn from one sample of a study of T cell responses to AZD1222 COVID-19 vaccine. Here immunoSEQ multiplex PCR was the method, and the copy in TCRdb shows in-frame clones only, minus some. The sample comprises 140,000 to 150,000 clones, roughly 90% of which are singletons, and approximately 3.5% rests with the top ten. Sequencing was performed on peripheral blood, taken 28 days after the second AZD1222 dose. The receptor set was obtained from an adult who received the AZD1222 COVID-19 vaccine. The CDR3 runs from the conserved cysteine through the conserved F or W. D genes are given only for firm matches.

TRBJ1-2	TRBD1	TRBV24-1	CATSDSANWDRTYGYTF
TRBJ2-3	-	TRBV29-1	CSAPGQGGQDTQYF
TRBJ1-4	-	TRBV19	CASSTYRDPATNEKLFF
TRBJ2-2	-	TRBV7-2	CASSTTVPGELFF
TRBJ2-7	-	TRBV5-5	CASGSSTRTRGEQYF
TRBJ2-7	-	TRBV7-7	CASSMGSSYEQYF
TRBJ1-1	-	TRBV7-2	CASSLVGGSTEAFF
TRBJ2-1	-	TRBV7-2	CASSLAGDYNEQFF
TRBJ2-7	-	TRBV6-5	CASKPGESYEQYF
TRBJ1-2	TRBD1	TRBV28	CASSPGTGERWHGYTF
TRBJ2-1	TRBD1	TRBV7-2	CASSLRGTGFYEQFF
TRBJ1-1	-	TRBV19	CASSPEGAEAFF
TRBJ1-2	TRBD1	TRBV27	CASRTVGQGKGYGYTF
TRBJ1-3	-	TRBV19	CASSITWTERISGNTIYF
TRBJ2-7	-	TRBV9	CASSPWDFTYEQYF
TRBJ1-2	TRBD1	TRBV29-1	CSVDPDRGPAGYTF
TRBJ2-7	-	TRBV18	CASSPAAYEQYF
TRBJ2-7	TRBD1	TRBV6-2/TRBV6-3	CASSHPGQGVYEQYF
TRBJ1-3	-	TRBV18	CASSPGWGDTIYF
TRBJ2-7	-	TRBV5-1	CASSPGGALGYEQYF
TRBJ1-6	-	TRBV28	CASSPGGGSGLSPLHF
TRBJ2-1	-	TRBV3-1/TRBV3-2	CASSRSPWVF
TRBJ1-1	-	TRBV2	CASIRTENTEAFF
TRBJ1-5	TRBD1	TRBV7-2	CASSSDGPRGQPQHF